The present TCR beta chain was sequenced within a study of technical replicates of blood from a few donors. CDR3 size: 15 residues. Germline assignment: CDR1 SGHRS and CDR2 YFSETQ. The V and J ends lost 2 bases and 8 bases respectively, with 17 bases between them. The data were produced by immunoSEQ multiplex PCR, yet TCRdb's version contains in-frame clones alone and is incomplete. The table lists 75,000 to 95,000 clones, around nine tenths of them singletons. The sequencing sample was made of T cells isolated from PBMCs. This chain links TRBV5-1 with TRBJ2-1; the D gene is possibly TRBD2 (5 bases). This sequence was found in a human donor in good health. The CDR3 spells CASSFVDGRRDEQFF. The CDR3, as DNA: TGCGCCAGCAGCTTTGTAGATGGGAGACGAGATGAGCAGTTCTTC.